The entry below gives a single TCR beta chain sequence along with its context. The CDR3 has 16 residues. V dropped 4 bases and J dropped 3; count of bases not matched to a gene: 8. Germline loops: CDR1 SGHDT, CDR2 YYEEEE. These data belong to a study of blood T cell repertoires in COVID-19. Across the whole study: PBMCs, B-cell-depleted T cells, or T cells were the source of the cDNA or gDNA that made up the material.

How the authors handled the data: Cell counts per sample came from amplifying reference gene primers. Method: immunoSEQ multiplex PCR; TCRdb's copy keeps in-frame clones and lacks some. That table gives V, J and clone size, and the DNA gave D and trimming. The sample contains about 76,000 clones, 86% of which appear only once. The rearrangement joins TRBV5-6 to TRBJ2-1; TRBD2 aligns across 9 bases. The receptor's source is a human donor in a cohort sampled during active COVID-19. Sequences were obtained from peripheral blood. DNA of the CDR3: TGTGCCAGCAGCCCTACTAGCGGGCAAAACTACAATGAGCAGTTCTTC. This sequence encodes CASSPTSGQNYNEQFF.